The clone carrying this T cell receptor (beta chain) came up a few times. The antigen remains undetermined. Some clones are missing from TCRdb's copy, which holds only in-frame ones; the method was immunoSEQ multiplex PCR. The table lists about 19,000 clones, 74% of them singletons. The sample is drawn from a study of vaccination effects on CD4 cells after COVID-19. The ends were cut back, 5 bases at V and 0 bases at J, with 18 bases in the middle. The CDR3 has 16 residues. Germline V gene lookup returns CDR1 SGHRS and CDR2 YFSETQ. Antigen-specific CD4+ T cells were expanded (with viral peptide pools) by the ViraFEST assay ahead of sequencing. Cells that had been cultured for less than eleven days were the source of isolated CD4+ T cells. A positive SARS-CoV-2 PCR test fell between March and December 2020. After approximately 2 million PBMC were placed in each well, they were cultured with approximately 10 IU/ml IL-2 and about 10 ug/ml peptides.

The source was CD4+ T cells from PBMCs cultured with SARS-CoV-2 spike peptides, collected before COVID-19 vaccination. The clonotype originates from a human donor who had a prior SARS-CoV-2 infection. The gene calls are TRBV5-1 and TRBJ2-7; D unresolved. For the CDR3, the DNA is TGCGCCAGCAGTGGTGGCCGAGAGTACAGCTCCTACGAGCAGTACTTC. It yields the protein CASSGGREYSSYEQYF.